The T cell receptor beta chain described here comes from a study of T cell clonotyping in hematopoietic cell transplantation. Study observations and caveats: At the given depth, recipient repertoires were over 95% de novo clonotypes. Higher Inverse Simpson Index values in graft donor and pretransplant recipient predicted broader posttransplant TCR diversity. After transplant, recipient diversity fell while pathologically expanded clonotypes grew through day 180.

Remarks on this clone: Its antigen is as yet unknown.

TCRdb's copy holds only in-frame clones and misses some; the assay was immunoSEQ multiplex PCR. The data show some 30,000 clones, approximately 90% seen once. Trimming cost V 3 bases and J 5 bases, with 22 bases left between them. This CDR3 is 17 amino acids long. Germline CDR1 and CDR2: LGHNA and YSLEER. Blood collection times were about day -28 and days 30, 100, 180 posttransplant. The sequencing here drew on PBMCs, taken 100 days after allogeneic stem cell transplant. The TCR sequence derives from a female patient aged 50 to 60 who had an allogeneic stem cell transplant from a related donor, so the T cells may come from the graft donor. Some clones in this sample may be carry-over from other donors' samples. The V call is TRBV4-3, the J call TRBJ1-1; no clear D. CDR3 in amino acids: CASSHSPTPATITEAFF. For the CDR3, the DNA is TGCGCCAGCAGCCACAGCCCAACACCGGCCACCATAACTGAAGCTTTCTTT.